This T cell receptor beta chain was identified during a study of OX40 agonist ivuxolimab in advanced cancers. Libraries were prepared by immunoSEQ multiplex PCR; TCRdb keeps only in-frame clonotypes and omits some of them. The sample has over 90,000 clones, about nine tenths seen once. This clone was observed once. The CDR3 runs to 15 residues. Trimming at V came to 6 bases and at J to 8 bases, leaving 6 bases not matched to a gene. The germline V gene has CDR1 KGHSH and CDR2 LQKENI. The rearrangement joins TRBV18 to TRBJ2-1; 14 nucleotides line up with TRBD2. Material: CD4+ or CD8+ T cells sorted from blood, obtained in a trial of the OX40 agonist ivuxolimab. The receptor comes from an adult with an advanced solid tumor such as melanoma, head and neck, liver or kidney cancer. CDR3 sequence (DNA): TGTGCCAGCTCGCCGGGACTAGCGGGAGTTTATGAGCAGTTCTTC. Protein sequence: CASSPGLAGVYEQFF.